Listed here is a single TCR beta chain. The antigen remains unidentified. The CDR3 is 14 residues long. V was clipped by 2 bases and J by 5 bases; unmatched bases: 6. Germline lookup yields CDR1 SEHNR and CDR2 FQNEAQ (reference sequence). Only in-frame clones appear in the TCRdb table, and some are missing; sequencing was by immunoSEQ multiplex PCR. The data show 1.5 million to 2.5 million clones, around 96% seen once. The data stem from a study of shared clonotypes between healthy human individuals. CD45RO negativity and positive selection for CCR7 defined naive CD8 cells, a population that excluded terminally differentiated effector memory CD45RA+ cells. Regarding the study as a whole: Sampling was confined to blood; repertoires within tissues likely differ. Estimated richness values were generally larger in naive subsets than in memory subsets.

Sequencing was carried out using naive CD8+ T cells sorted from blood. This sequence joins TRBV7-9 and TRBJ2-7, with 7 bases aligning to TRBD1. The TCR was taken from a man aged 18-30 years in good health. In DNA form, the CDR3 reads TGTGCCAGCAGCTTAACGACAGGGAGCAACGAGCAGTACTTC. Translation: CASSLTTGSNEQYF.